This entry lists 16 T cell receptor beta chains sequenced from one sample in a study of vaccination and CD4 T cells after COVID-19. Antigens for these TCRs are unknown. Time point in this sample: late sampling 161 to 241 days after vaccination in three convalescent patients. Treatment of the sample: approximately 10-day PBMC culture with coronavirus spike peptide pools or control peptides (ViraFEST assay). The Oncomine TCR Beta short-read assay sequenced DNA from cultured CD4+ T cells. MiXCR, applied by TCRdb to the PCR reads, yields one record per CDR3 protein. The sample consists of more than 20,000 distinct CDR3 sequences, 46% of them appearing once. The source material was CD4+ T cells from blood, cultured in vitro, sampled about 7 months after SARS-CoV-2 vaccination. The receptors derive from a human donor who had recovered from COVID-19.

The chain couples TRBV7-3 to TRBJ2-1; 8 nucleotides line up with TRBD1. The CDR3 has 15 residues. The V segment lost 3 bases and the J segment 5 bases; nucleotides outside the gene matches: 6. Germline CDR1 reads SGHTA; CDR2 reads FQGTGA. CDR3 DNA: TGTGCCAGCAGCTTGCAGGGGGCGCGGAACAATGAGCAGTTCTTC. Its protein product is CASSLQGARNNEQFF.

This clonotype was observed a handful of times. This chain joins TRBV7-9 and TRBJ1-2, with 7 bases that match TRBD1. Trimming at V came to 5 bases and at J to 4 bases, leaving 4 bases not matched to a gene. Germline V CDR1 and CDR2: SEHNR, FQNEAQ (reference sequence). CDR3 size: 13 residues. CDR3 sequence: CASSRDSIYGYTF. The DNA of the CDR3 is TGTGCCAGCAGCCGGGACAGTATCTATGGCTACACCTTC.

The V and J genes are TRBV6-1 and TRBJ1-5; D not resolved. Germline-derived CDR1 and CDR2 are MNHNS and SASEGT. There are 14 residues in the CDR3. The V gene lost 0 bases and the J gene lost 1 base, with 4 bases spanning the gap. The CDR3 spells CASSEAWSNQPQHF. CDR3 nucleotide sequence: TGTGCCAGCAGTGAAGCGTGGAGCAATCAGCCCCAGCATTTT.

This sequence joins TRBV5-4 and TRBJ1-1, with no clear D. The CDR3 runs 14 residues. Per germline, CDR1 SGHNT and CDR2 YYREEE (reference sequence). Trimming stripped 2 bases from V and 1 base from J, with 9 bases between. The CDR3 loop reads CASSFWVGNTEAFF. Here the CDR3 DNA reads TGTGCCAGCAGCTTCTGGGTCGGGAACACTGAAGCTTTCTTT.

J is TRBJ1-5 and V is TRBV19; the D gene is possibly TRBD1 (6 bases). Germline loops: CDR1 LNHDA, CDR2 SQIVND (reference sequence). The V gene lost 5 bases and the J gene lost 9 bases, with 11 bases spanning the gap. There are 12 residues in the CDR3. For the CDR3, the DNA is TGTGCCAGTAGTCCACAGGGCCCGCCCCAGCATTTT. As protein: CASSPQGPPQHF.

J is TRBJ2-5 and V is TRBV7-3, with TRBD2 matching over 8 bases. With V trimmed by 1 base and J by 9 bases, 7 bases remained unmatched. CDR1 is SGHTA and CDR2 is FQGTGA in the germline V gene. The CDR3 length is 14 residues. The CDR3 bases are TGTGCCAGCAGCTTAAGTGGCTCGGGGGGGCCCCAGTACTTC. Protein product: CASSLSGSGGPQYF.

This clonotype was seen more than once but under ten times. The chain links TRBV21-1 to TRBJ2-1; the D call in the table, TRBD2, was not verified against the DNA. TRBV21-1 is a pseudogene locus. The CDR3 runs to 16 residues. CDR3 residues: CASSKPLVGRANEQFF. CDR3 nucleotides: TGTGCCAGCAGCAAGCCACTAGTAGGGAGGGCCAATGAGCAGTTCTTC.

This clonotype was seen a handful of times. This chain joins TRBV20-1 and TRBJ2-3, with D possibly being TRBD2 (7 bases). The V end was cut by 0 bases, the J end by 4 bases, with 14 bases between. The length of the CDR3 is 15 residues. CDR1 is DFQATT, CDR2 SNEGSKA, per germline (reference sequence). CDR3 loop: CSARDQGGASDTQYF. The CDR3 nucleotides read TGCAGTGCTAGAGATCAAGGGGGGGCCTCAGATACGCAGTATTTT.

This clonotype has a single count. The chain links TRBV19 to TRBJ2-7, with 7 bases identical to TRBD1. Germline assignment: CDR1 LNHDA and CDR2 SQIVND (reference sequence). The junction had 16 bases not matched to a gene; V was cut back by 8 bases and J by 3 bases. The CDR3 extends over 16 amino acids. The CDR3 DNA reads TGTGCCAGTGCCCCCATCTGGACAGGAGAAAACTACGAGCAGTACTTC. Encoded protein: CASAPIWTGENYEQYF.

The chain employs TRBV7-2 and TRBJ2-1; 10 bases map to TRBD2. This CDR3 region has 14 residues. CDR1 and CDR2 from the germline V gene are SGHTA and FQGNSA. The junction had 7 bases not matched to a gene; V was cut back by 5 bases and J by 9 bases. The CDR3 DNA reads as TGTGCCAGCAGCACCTGGACTAGCGGTCCTGAGCAGTTCTTC. This translates into CASSTWTSGPEQFF.

This clonotype was found a few times. The genes are TRBV20-1 and TRBJ2-5; possibly TRBD2 for D (6 bases). The length of the CDR3 is 15 residues. Germline V lookup: CDR1 DFQATT, CDR2 SNEGSKA (reference sequence). Trimming cost V 1 base and J 2 bases, with 14 bases left between them. CDR3 DNA: TGCAGTGCTAGAGGGAGGGCGGGTTGGCAAGAGACCCAGTACTTC. It codes for CSARGRAGWQETQYF.

In this sample, this clonotype turned up a few times. The chain combines TRBV7-9 with TRBJ2-7; 10 bases are shared with TRBD2. Germline CDR1 reads SEHNR; CDR2 reads FQNEAQ (reference sequence). Trimming took 2 bases from V and 2 from J; bases not matched to a gene: 0. This CDR3 comprises 14 residues. As DNA, the CDR3 is TGTGCCAGCAGCTTAAGCGGGGGGGCCTACGAGCAGTACTTC. It codes for CASSLSGGAYEQYF.

This clonotype was counted only a few times. The rearrangement uses TRBV20-1 and TRBJ2-1, with 14 bases aligning to TRBD2. This CDR3 comprises 15 residues. The trim removed 8 bases at V and 7 bases at J, leaving 10 bases unmatched. Looked up from germline, CDR1 is DFQATT and CDR2 is SNEGSKA (reference sequence). The CDR3 nucleotides read TGCAGTAATAGGGACCGACTAGCGGGAGGGAATGAGCAGTTCTTC. Translating it yields CSNRDRLAGGNEQFF.

The CDR3 DNA reads as TGTGCCAGCAGCTCATACAACAGGGGAGGCTACACCTTC. Translating gives CASSSYNRGGYTF. The rearrangement links TRBV7-9 to TRBJ1-2; 7 nucleotides match TRBD1. Germline CDR1 reads SEHNR; CDR2 reads FQNEAQ (reference sequence). This CDR3 has 13 residues. The V gene end was trimmed by 4 bases and the J gene end by 8 bases; junction bases not matched to a gene: 7.

The V call is TRBV20-1, the J call TRBJ2-1; TRBD2 matches at 9 bases. The J segment lost 1 base and the V segment lost 4 bases, leaving 5 bases of the junction unmatched. Germline lookup yields CDR1 DFQATT and CDR2 SNEGSKA (reference sequence). This CDR3 is built from 15 residues. The CDR3 sequence: CSATRAGGSYNEQFF. In DNA, the CDR3 is TGCAGTGCTACCCGAGCGGGAGGATCCTACAATGAGCAGTTCTTC.

The CDR3 nucleotides are TGCAGTGCTAGAGCCCTAGCGGGAGCAACCTACGAGCAGTACTTC. It encodes CSARALAGATYEQYF. The V gene is TRBV20-1, the J gene TRBJ2-7, with 10 bases matching TRBD2. Germline assignment: CDR1 DFQATT and CDR2 SNEGSKA (reference sequence). V shed 1 base and J 2 bases; nucleotides not matched to a gene: 5. The CDR3 sequence is 15 residues long.